This T cell receptor beta chain was obtained from a study of T-cell reconstitution after alpha-beta-depleted transplantation in children. Study outcomes and limitations: A year post-transplant, T-cell counts and diversity derived mostly from newly produced T cells.

This sample's TCRbeta library carried unique molecular identifier barcodes. TCRdb called the PCR reads again in MiXCR, with one record for every CDR3 protein. The sample shows roughly 160,000 distinct CDR3 sequences, 11% of them seen only once. This CDR3 contains 16 residues. Trimming removed 4 bases at V and 0 bases at J, with 15 bases between. Germline V lookup: CDR1 SGHRS, CDR2 YFSETQ. For this clonotype: What it recognizes is unknown. This may be a read error, as it is one base from a much larger clone.

The TCR was taken from a boy under 10 years old with acute myeloid leukemia, due to receive a stem cell transplant. This specimen consisted of PBMCs, obtained before TCRalphabeta/CD19-depleted stem cell transplant. The chain joins TRBV5-1 to TRBJ2-3; D is undetermined. In DNA, the CDR3 is TGCGCCAGCAGCCCTGCCGCGGCTCTTAGCACAGATACGCAGTATTTT. Its protein product is CASSPAAALSTDTQYF.